This entry lists 22 T cell receptor beta chains sequenced from one sample in a study of blood T cell repertoires in COVID-19 (dated by TCRdb to 2019 to 2021). The receptor library was made with the immunoSEQ multiplex PCR assay. Held by TCRdb, this immuneACCESS table contains in-frame sequences only and omits some clones. Under half of the omission traces to an unresolved V gene where checked; the cause of the rest is unknown. Within this sample are over 120,000 clones, with around nine tenths of them counted one time only. The ten largest clones capture around 2.9% of the sample. The sample taken for sequencing was peripheral blood. Receptor source: a man aged 55 to 70 with active or convalescent COVID-19.

CDR3 DNA sequence: TGTGCCAGTAGTGGGGACACCTCAAACTATGGCTACACCTTC. This encodes CASSGDTSNYGYTF. This sequence joins TRBV19 and TRBJ1-2, with D perhaps matching TRBD1 (6 bases). Trimming cost V 5 bases and J 2 bases, with 12 bases left between them. Per germline, CDR1 LNHDA and CDR2 SQIVND (reference sequence). This CDR3 has 14 amino acids.

The genes are TRBV20-1 and TRBJ1-2, with D perhaps TRBD1 (6 bases). V gave up 6 bases and J gave up 8 bases, with 13 bases separating them. This CDR3 is built from 11 residues. Germline values: CDR1 DFQATT, CDR2 SNEGSKA (reference sequence). CDR3 in DNA: TGCAGTGCGGAGTTCAGGGGCGGCTACACCTTC. It codes for CSAEFRGGYTF.

The chain joins TRBV7-6 to TRBJ1-3; D not resolved. The CDR3 has 12 amino acids. The germline V gene encodes CDR1 SGHVS and CDR2 FNYEAQ. Trimming removed 2 bases from V and 4 bases from J, with 3 bases in between. The CDR3 loop reads CASSLPGNTIYF. CDR3 coding DNA: TGTGCCAGCAGCTTACCAGGAAACACCATATATTTT.

The chain is built from TRBV5-5 and TRBJ2-6, with 7 bases matching TRBD1. The length of the CDR3 is 18 residues. From germline, CDR1 is SGHKS and CDR2 YYEKEE (reference sequence). The J segment lost 0 bases and the V segment lost 2 bases, leaving 8 bases of the junction unmatched. The CDR3 DNA follows: TGTGCCAGCAGCTTCCCGGCAGGGGGTATCTCTGGGGCCAACGTCCTGACTTTC. Translated, it gives CASSFPAGGISGANVLTF.

The rearrangement joins TRBV6-2 or TRBV6-3 to TRBJ2-2; TRBD1 agrees at 7 bases. After removal of 4 bases from V and 9 bases from J, the junction contained 8 bases not matched to a gene. This CDR3 is built from 14 residues. In germline, CDR1 is MNHEY, CDR2 SVGEGT. This chain's CDR3 is CASSSDRVLWELFF. For the CDR3, the DNA is TGTGCCAGCAGTTCCGACAGGGTTTTGTGGGAGCTGTTTTTT.

V usage is TRBV28 and J usage is TRBJ2-1; a weak D match, TRBD2 (5 bases). V was cut by 3 bases and J by 8 bases, with 14 bases left in between. Germline-derived CDR1 and CDR2 are MDHEN and SYDVKM. The CDR3 runs 14 residues. CDR3 DNA sequence: TGTGCCAGCAGTTTCATTTTCGGGATAGATGAGCAGTTCTTC. This gives the protein CASSFIFGIDEQFF.

This chain uses TRBV7-2 with TRBJ2-5; a possible D gene is TRBD1 (6 bases). The CDR3 loop spans 14 amino acids. V was cut by 1 base and J by 3 bases, with 9 bases left in between. CDR1 is SGHTA, CDR2 FQGNSA, per germline. This CDR3 reads CASSLGGQKETQYF. CDR3 nucleotides: TGTGCCAGCAGCTTAGGAGGACAGAAAGAGACCCAGTACTTC.

This clone was counted a single time. The chain combines TRBV7-2 with TRBJ2-3; D may be TRBD2 (7 bases). Germline loops: CDR1 SGHTA, CDR2 FQGNSA. Trimming took off 1 base at V and 6 bases at J, with 17 bases between the two ends. This CDR3 is built from 16 residues. The CDR3 sequence: CASSLEGGGGYDTQYF. The CDR3 DNA reads as TGTGCCAGCAGCTTAGAAGGGGGGGGTGGGTACGATACGCAGTATTTT.

The chain recombines TRBV5-1 with TRBJ2-1; 13 bases align to TRBD2. This CDR3 is built from 16 residues. The ends lost 4 bases at V and 3 bases at J; junction bases unmatched: 4. Germline CDR1 SGHRS, CDR2 YFSETQ. The CDR3 DNA reads as TGCGCCAGCAGCCCGGGGACTAGCGGGAACTACAATGAGCAGTTCTTC. This translates into CASSPGTSGNYNEQFF.

This clone has only a few counts. The chain carries TRBV30 and TRBJ2-5, with D perhaps matching TRBD2 (7 bases). CDR1 is GTSNPN and CDR2 is SVGIG in the germline V gene (reference sequence). The V end lost 3 bases, the J end lost 5 bases, and 16 bases lay between the germline ends. The CDR3 consists of 14 residues. The CDR3 here is CAWRGRGSTETQYF. The CDR3 DNA sequence: TGTGCCTGGAGGGGGAGGGGGTCCACCGAGACCCAGTACTTC. The full variable domain, rest sourced from reference TRBV30 and TRBJ2-5, is SQTIHQWPATLVQPVGSPLSLECTVEGTSNPNLYWYRQAAGRGLQLLFYSVGIGQISSEVPQNLSASRPQDRQFILSSKKLLLSDSGFYLCAWRGRGSTETQYFGPGTRLLVL.

This clone was observed a single time. The chain carries TRBV9 and TRBJ2-2, with a weak D call TRBD2 (6 bases). The V gene's germline CDR1 is SGDLS and CDR2 YYNGEE. The CDR3 contains 15 residues. Trimming stripped 3 bases from V and 7 bases from J, with 16 bases between. The CDR3 sequence is CASSGLGTRIGELFF. The CDR3 DNA reads as TGTGCCAGCAGCGGACTAGGGACTCGGATCGGGGAGCTGTTTTTT.

The rearrangement uses TRBV7-2 and TRBJ1-2; the D is unclear. V was trimmed by 1 base and J by 6 bases, leaving 9 bases between them. CDR3 size: 13 residues. CDR1 is SGHTA, CDR2 FQGNSA, per germline. The CDR3 region is CASSLGEADGYTF. CDR3 in DNA: TGTGCCAGCAGCTTAGGGGAGGCGGATGGCTACACCTTC. Supplemented by reference TRBV7-2 and TRBJ1-2, the full variable domain reads GAGVSQSPSNKVTEKGKDVELRCDPISGHTALYWYRQSLGQGLEFLIYFQGNSAPDKSGLPSDRFSAERTGGSVSTLTIQRTQQEDSAVYLCASSLGEADGYTFGSGTRLTVV.

The CDR3 nucleotides read TGTGCCAGCAGCCGCCGGAGGGGAGTTTCCTACAATGAGCAGTTCTTC. Amino acid sequence: CASSRRRGVSYNEQFF. The chain carries TRBV11-2 and TRBJ2-1; perhaps TRBD2 as D (6 bases). V shed 5 bases and J shed 1 base, with 15 bases lying between them. This CDR3 is 16 amino acids long. Germline V gene data show CDR1 as SGHAT and CDR2 as FQNNGV.

The chain employs TRBV4-3 and TRBJ1-4; perhaps TRBD1 as D (6 bases). Per the germline V gene, CDR1 is LGHNA and CDR2 is YSLEER. V was clipped by 3 bases and J by 8 bases, with 13 bases between them. The CDR3 totals 14 residues. CDR3 in DNA: TGCGCCAGCAGCCACGACAGGACCCAAGAAAAACTGTTTTTT. This encodes CASSHDRTQEKLFF.

The chain carries TRBV28 and TRBJ2-1, with 14 bases aligning to TRBD2. The CDR3 length is 19 residues. CDR1 and CDR2 from the germline V gene are MDHEN and SYDVKM. V shed 3 bases, J shed 5 bases, and the junction held 12 bases outside the gene matches. CDR3 sequence reads: CASSFPAGTSGSLNNEQFF. The CDR3 DNA follows: TGTGCCAGCAGTTTTCCGGCCGGGACTAGCGGGAGTCTAAACAATGAGCAGTTCTTC.

The chain uses TRBV6-1 and TRBJ2-7; weak D call: TRBD1 (5 bases). Trimming left V 1 base short and J 4 bases short, with 11 bases between. The CDR3 is 14 amino acids. Germline CDR1 MNHNS, CDR2 SASEGT. CDR3 amino acids: CASSEGGPPYEQYF. CDR3 bases: TGTGCCAGCAGTGAAGGGGGCCCCCCTTACGAGCAGTACTTC.

The chain combines TRBV18 with TRBJ2-7; D call uncertain. V shed 5 bases and J shed 5 bases, with 10 bases lying between them. The germline gives CDR1 KGHSH, CDR2 LQKENI. The CDR3 has 12 amino acids. The CDR3 region is CASSELLDEQYF. The CDR3, as DNA: TGTGCCAGCTCAGAACTTCTCGACGAGCAGTACTTC.

This chain joins TRBV4-1 and TRBJ2-3; 7 nucleotides line up with TRBD1. Trimming removed 2 bases from V and 1 base from J; junction bases left unmatched: 15. Germline lookup yields CDR1 MGHRA and CDR2 YSYEKL. The length of the CDR3 is 19 residues. CDR3 in amino acids: CASSQPTGRRLAGTDTQYF. The CDR3 DNA sequence: TGCGCCAGCAGCCAACCGACAGGGCGAAGGCTTGCTGGCACAGATACGCAGTATTTT.

The J gene is TRBJ2-2, the V gene TRBV7-9, with 8 bases that match TRBD2. The germline CDR1 and CDR2 sequences are SEHNR and FQNEAQ (reference sequence). Trimming at V came to 5 bases and at J to 0 bases, leaving 2 bases not matched to a gene. The CDR3 has 15 residues. The CDR3 DNA is TGTGCCAGCAGCCAACTAGCGGCGAACACCGGGGAGCTGTTTTTT. Translated: CASSQLAANTGELFF.

V is TRBV5-1 and J is TRBJ2-7; the D is unclear. Germline V gene data show CDR1 as SGHRS and CDR2 as YFSETQ. CDR3 length equals 8 residues. CDR3 DNA sequence: TGCATGCCCAGTGGGCAGTACTTC. It specifies CMPSGQYF.

The rearrangement links TRBV10-3 to TRBJ1-2; 10 bases are shared with TRBD1. The CDR3 spans 15 residues. V was clipped by 4 bases and J by 2 bases; unmatched bases: 4. Germline CDR1 is ENHRY and CDR2 is SYGVKD. CDR3 in DNA: TGTGCCATCAGTGGAAGGACAGGGGGGAACTATGGCTACACCTTC. Amino acid sequence: CAISGRTGGNYGYTF.

The chain uses TRBV30 and TRBJ1-2, with 10 bases matching TRBD1. This CDR3 comprises 13 residues. Germline values: CDR1 GTSNPN, CDR2 SVGIG (reference sequence). The V and J ends lost 3 bases and 8 bases, in that order; junction bases with no gene match: 6. The CDR3 region has the DNA TGTGCCTGGAGCGACAGGGGGCGCCGGGGCTACACCTTC. Translated, it gives CAWSDRGRRGYTF.